The 20 T cell receptor beta chains in this list originate from one sample, sequenced in a study of blood T cell repertoires in COVID-19. Clones were read by immunoSEQ multiplex PCR, and TCRdb kept only the in-frame ones, dropping some. Counted here are 380,000 or so clones, roughly four fifths occurring once; the ten biggest clones make up more than 0.95%. Sequencing used peripheral blood. These receptors were collected from a human donor with acute or convalescent COVID-19. The donor label of this sample is uncertain.

The genes are TRBV6-5 and TRBJ1-3, with D hard to call. Trimming shortened V by 6 bases and J by 7 bases, and 19 bases separated the two germline ends. The CDR3 totals 15 residues. In germline, CDR1 is MNHEY, CDR2 SVGAGI. The CDR3 bases are TGTGCCAGCAGAGATCTACCCTTCGCTGAGAACACCATATATTTT. Amino acid sequence: CASRDLPFAENTIYF.

This sequence joins TRBV7-8 and TRBJ1-1; 7 nucleotides match TRBD1. J was trimmed by 0 bases and V by 1 base; bases with no gene match: 5. This CDR3 spans 16 amino acids. Germline lookup yields CDR1 SGHVS and CDR2 FQNEAQ. For the CDR3, the DNA is TGTGCCAGCAGCTTAGTTAACACAGGGGTGAACACTGAAGCTTTCTTT. Translating it yields CASSLVNTGVNTEAFF.

The chain uses TRBV11-2 and TRBJ2-3, with 10 bases aligning to TRBD2. J lost 5 bases, V lost 1 base, and 12 bases had no gene match. The germline V gene encodes CDR1 SGHAT and CDR2 FQNNGV. The CDR3 contains 18 residues. As DNA, the CDR3 is TGTGCCAGCAGCTTAGGAGGCCTCCCTAGCGGGGGCAAAGATACGCAGTATTTT. It is translated as CASSLGGLPSGGKDTQYF.

The rearrangement joins TRBV24-1 to TRBJ2-4; 11 bases line up with TRBD2. This CDR3 region has 17 residues. Germline loops: CDR1 KGHDR, CDR2 SFDVKD. The J segment lost 1 base and the V segment lost 11 bases, leaving 12 bases of the junction unmatched. CDR3 residues: CAIPPPASGRAKNIQYF. The CDR3 coding sequence is TGTGCCATCCCACCCCCCGCTAGCGGGAGGGCCAAAAACATTCAGTACTTC.

This sequence joins TRBV5-5 and TRBJ1-1; 7 nucleotides agree with TRBD1. Germline lookup yields CDR1 SGHKS and CDR2 YYEKEE (reference sequence). J was trimmed by 4 bases and V by 0 bases; bases with no gene match: 3. The CDR3 is 14 residues long. The CDR3 spells CASSLADRVTEAFF. In DNA form, the CDR3 reads TGTGCCAGCAGCTTGGCCGACAGGGTCACTGAAGCTTTCTTT. The full variable domain, in which reference TRBV5-5 and TRBJ1-1 provide the parts outside the CDR3, is DAGVTQSPTHLIKTRGQQVTLRCSPISGHKSVSWYQQVLGQGPQFIFQYYEKEERGRGNFPDRFSARQFPNYSSELNVNALLLGDSALYLCASSLADRVTEAFFGQGTRLTVV.

The chain is built from TRBV30 and TRBJ1-6, with 8 bases matching TRBD1. The V gene end was trimmed by 4 bases and the J gene end by 10 bases; junction bases not matched to a gene: 6. Per the germline V gene, CDR1 is GTSNPN and CDR2 is SVGIG (reference sequence). CDR3 length equals 13 residues. The CDR3 sequence is CAWIDRGRSPLHF. CDR3 nucleotide sequence: TGTGCCTGGATCGACAGGGGTCGGTCACCCCTCCACTTT.

Only a few counts were recorded for this clone. The same CDR3 is also encoded by other DNA sequences in this sample. The genes are TRBV2 and TRBJ2-2; 9 bases agree with TRBD2. V was pared by 7 bases and J by 1 base, with 4 bases of the junction left unmatched. CDR3 length: 15 amino acids. The germline V gene encodes CDR1 SNHLY and CDR2 FYNNEI. Written as DNA, the CDR3 is TGTGCCAGCAAATTGACTAGCGGGAACACCGGGGAGCTGTTTTTT. This codes for CASKLTSGNTGELFF.

This clone was detected a few times. The genes are TRBV7-9 and TRBJ2-7, with D possibly matching TRBD1 (6 bases). V was cut by 1 base and J by 1 base, with 8 bases left in between. Germline V CDR1 and CDR2: SEHNR, FQNEAQ (reference sequence). The CDR3 contains 14 residues. CDR3 nucleotides: TGTGCCAGCAGCTTAGTCGGACAGTCCTACGAGCAGTACTTC. This gives the protein CASSLVGQSYEQYF. The full variable domain, its missing parts supplied by reference TRBV7-9 and TRBJ2-7, is DTGVSQNPRHKITKRGQNVTFRCDPISEHNRLYWYRQTLGQGPEFLTYFQNEAQLEKSRLLSDRFSAERPKGSFSTLEIQRTEQGDSAMYLCASSLVGQSYEQYFGPGTRLTVT.

This chain links TRBV10-2 with TRBJ1-1, with 10 bases identical to TRBD1. Trimming took 8 bases from V and 0 from J; bases not matched to a gene: 0. Germline V gene lookup returns CDR1 WSHSY and CDR2 SAAADI. The CDR3 contains 13 residues. The CDR3 is CASGTGVNTEAFF. The CDR3 DNA reads TGCGCCAGCGGGACAGGGGTGAACACTGAAGCTTTCTTT.

The chain employs TRBV5-1 and TRBJ2-1; 8 positions match TRBD2. V gave up 3 bases and J gave up 5 bases; unmatched junction bases: 7. The CDR3 is 15 amino acids. The V gene's germline CDR1 is SGHRS and CDR2 YFSETQ. The CDR3 loop reads CASSWTAGANNEQFF. The CDR3 bases are TGCGCCAGCAGCTGGACAGCGGGGGCTAACAATGAGCAGTTCTTC.

The V gene is TRBV7-8, the J gene TRBJ2-1; 14 nucleotides line up with TRBD2. Trimming removed 2 bases from V and 6 bases from J; junction bases left unmatched: 3. CDR1 SGHVS and CDR2 FQNEAQ come from the germline V gene. This CDR3 is 16 amino acids long. The CDR3 spells CASSLRLAGGINEQFF. The DNA for the CDR3 is TGTGCCAGCAGCTTACGACTAGCGGGGGGGATCAATGAGCAGTTCTTC.

The chain has TRBV18 and TRBJ1-2, with 8 bases matching TRBD1. Trimming removed 3 bases from V and 5 bases from J; junction bases left unmatched: 8. Germline CDR1 reads KGHSH; CDR2 reads LQKENI. The CDR3 length is 15 residues. The CDR3: CASSPDGQGYYGYTF. The CDR3 DNA is TGTGCCAGCTCACCGGACGGACAGGGCTATTATGGCTACACCTTC. Full variable domain (rest looked up from reference TRBV18 and TRBJ1-2): NAGVMQNPRHLVRRRGQEARLRCSPMKGHSHVYWYRQLPEEGLKFMVYLQKENIIDESGMPKERFSAEFPKEGPSILRIQQVVRGDSAAYFCASSPDGQGYYGYTFGSGTRLTVV.

The chain carries TRBV30 and TRBJ2-1; D ambiguous. The CDR3 has 12 amino acids. V gave up 2 bases and J gave up 2 bases, with 4 bases separating them. Germline CDR1 GTSNPN, CDR2 SVGIG (reference sequence). CDR3 nucleotides: TGTGCCTGGAGTACAGCCTACAATGAGCAGTTCTTC. Translated: CAWSTAYNEQFF.

The genes are TRBV4-2 and TRBJ2-1; 12 bases are a match to TRBD2. The V gene end was trimmed by 4 bases and the J gene end by 5 bases; junction bases not matched to a gene: 12. Germline values: CDR1 LGHNA, CDR2 YNFKEQ. The length of the CDR3 is 18 residues. DNA of the CDR3: TGTGCCAGCAGCCCTCCCCGGGCACTAGCGGGGGGAAACAATGAGCAGTTCTTC. The encoded protein is CASSPPRALAGGNNEQFF.

The genes are TRBV27 and TRBJ1-4, with 8 bases lining up with TRBD1. Germline CDR1 and CDR2: MNHEY and SMNVEV (reference sequence). The CDR3 is 17 residues long. With V trimmed by 11 bases and J by 6 bases, 20 bases remained unmatched. CDR3 DNA sequence: TGTGCCGGGGAAGAGGGTCAGGGGGCAGAATCTGATGAAAAACTGTTTTTT. Its translation: CAGEEGQGAESDEKLFF.

V is TRBV30 and J is TRBJ2-5, with 8 bases identical to TRBD2. Germline V lookup: CDR1 GTSNPN, CDR2 SVGIG (reference sequence). The CDR3 extends over 14 amino acids. Germline trimming cut 1 base from V and 14 bases from J; bases unmatched to any gene: 15. The CDR3 loop reads CAWSGNSGVGVSYF. The CDR3 DNA reads TGTGCCTGGAGTGGTAATAGCGGGGTTGGTGTATCCTACTTC.

This clone was detected only a few times. The rearrangement uses TRBV2 and TRBJ2-7; 7 bases match TRBD2. With V trimmed by 7 bases and J by 4 bases, 10 bases remained unmatched. The CDR3 spans 14 residues. The germline gives CDR1 SNHLY, CDR2 FYNNEI. The CDR3 DNA is TGTGCCAGCATTCCTTTGCCGGGGGGTTACGAGCAGTACTTC. It translates to CASIPLPGGYEQYF.

This rearrangement joins TRBV27 to TRBJ2-2, with 9 bases identical to TRBD2. V dropped 3 bases and J dropped 1; count of bases not matched to a gene: 3. CDR1 is MNHEY and CDR2 is SMNVEV in the germline V gene (reference sequence). CDR3 length: 16 residues. The CDR3 loop is CASSFGGRGNTGELFF. CDR3 in DNA: TGTGCCAGCAGTTTCGGCGGGAGGGGGAACACCGGGGAGCTGTTTTTT.

Notes on this clone: This sample includes further DNA sequences coding for the same CDR3. The chain links TRBV7-9 to TRBJ1-1, with D maybe TRBD1 (5 bases). CDR1 and CDR2 (germline): SEHNR, FQNEAQ (reference sequence). There are 13 residues in the CDR3. V lost 3 bases and J lost 0, with 5 bases in between. CDR3 DNA: TGTGCCAGCAGCTTGACAGTGAACACTGAAGCTTTCTTT. Its translation is CASSLTVNTEAFF.

This chain joins TRBV27 and TRBJ2-3, with no clear D. The length of the CDR3 is 13 residues. The V gene lost 2 bases and the J gene lost 4 bases, with 7 bases spanning the gap. Looked up from germline, CDR1 is MNHEY and CDR2 is SMNVEV (reference sequence). CDR3 DNA: TGTGCCAGCAGTTTACTAGTGTCAGATACGCAGTATTTT. The encoded protein is CASSLLVSDTQYF.